This T cell receptor (beta chain) was found in a study of cytomegalovirus exposure and HLA in healthy donors. Study conclusions and caveats: Most TCR sequences were rare, but some public TCRs occurred in many donors. A later analysis linked a missense variant in DCLRE1C to the trimming of TCR beta V and J genes. Accurate prediction of HLA-A and HLA-B alleles (for most subjects) was reportedly achieved from TCR beta sequences. Published work reported that the classifier diagnosed cytomegalovirus status with high specificity and sensitivity.

PCR involved 60 Vbeta and 13 Jbeta primers. Method: immunoSEQ multiplex PCR; TCRdb's copy keeps in-frame clones and lacks some. The table has around 85,000 clones, just under 75% seen once. Of note for this clone: Its antigen remains unknown.

The clonotype comes from a man in his sixties in good health and CMV-seronegative. The sequencing sample was made of PBMCs.

The CDR3 loop is CAWSVLFRGKDYGYTF. CDR3 nucleotides: TGTGCCTGGAGTGTCCTATTCAGGGGGAAGGACTATGGCTACACCTTC. This sequence joins TRBV30 and TRBJ1-2, with TRBD1 matching over 7 bases. The CDR3 has 16 amino acids. Looked up from germline, CDR1 is GTSNPN and CDR2 is SVGIG (reference sequence). Trimming removed 0 bases from V and 3 bases from J; junction bases left unmatched: 10.